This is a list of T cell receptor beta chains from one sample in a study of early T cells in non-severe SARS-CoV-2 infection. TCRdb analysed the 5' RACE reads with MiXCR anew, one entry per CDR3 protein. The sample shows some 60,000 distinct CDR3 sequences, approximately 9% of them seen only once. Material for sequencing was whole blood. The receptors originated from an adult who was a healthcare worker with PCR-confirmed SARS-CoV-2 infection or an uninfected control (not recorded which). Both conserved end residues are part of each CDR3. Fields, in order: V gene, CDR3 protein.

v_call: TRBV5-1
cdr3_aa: CASSWGANTEAFF

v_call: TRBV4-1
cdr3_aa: CASSQDQGINPFF

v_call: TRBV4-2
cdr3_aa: CASSQDNRRGTADSPLHF

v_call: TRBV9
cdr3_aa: CASSVGAGDFTDTQYF

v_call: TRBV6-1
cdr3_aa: CASSPTGTGVMEKLFF

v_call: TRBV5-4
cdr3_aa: CASSLTRTGELFF

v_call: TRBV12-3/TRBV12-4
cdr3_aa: CASTYTGLLNSPLHF

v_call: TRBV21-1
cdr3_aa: CASSRGTGAQYF

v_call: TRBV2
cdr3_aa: CASSRDMMRQPQHF

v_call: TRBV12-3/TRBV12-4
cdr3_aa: CASSSGTGTDTQYF

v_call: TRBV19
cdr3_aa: CASSNPQYHNYNEQFF

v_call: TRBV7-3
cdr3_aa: CASRPLAATGELFF

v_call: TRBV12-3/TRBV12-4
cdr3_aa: CASRWGQTTVSDTQYF

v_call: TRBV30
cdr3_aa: CAWNRGGGELFF

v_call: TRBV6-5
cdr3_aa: CVSSFESQETQYF

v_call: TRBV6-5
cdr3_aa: CASSSTGLSKNIQYF

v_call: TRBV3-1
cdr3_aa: CASSQHGGGQPQHF

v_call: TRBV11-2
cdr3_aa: CASSSQSTDTQYF

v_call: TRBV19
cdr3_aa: CASSMLVNQPQHF

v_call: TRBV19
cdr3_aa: CASSSMTGGSGNTIYF

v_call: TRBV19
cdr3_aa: CASSMGKGPTNEKLFF

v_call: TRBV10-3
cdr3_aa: CAISESSGIVSPLHF

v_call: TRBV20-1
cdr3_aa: CSAQGPGHGYTF

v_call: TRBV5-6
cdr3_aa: CASSIDRTNTEAFF

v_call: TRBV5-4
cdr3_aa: CASSLNLREKGQPQHF

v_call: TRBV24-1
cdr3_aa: CATSPASHDTQYF

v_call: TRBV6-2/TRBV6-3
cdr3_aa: CASSQRAVQSSEAFF

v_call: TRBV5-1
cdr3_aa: CASKRGSNTEAFF

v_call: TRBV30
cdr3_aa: CAWNPQRGQSYGYTF

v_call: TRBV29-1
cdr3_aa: CSVLGLVGNSEAFF

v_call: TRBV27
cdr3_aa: CASSRTGALNTEAFF

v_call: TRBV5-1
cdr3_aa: CASSLEMDNSPLHF

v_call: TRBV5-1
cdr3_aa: CASSLGSTGQETQYF

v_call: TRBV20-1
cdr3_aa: CSASPGLARETQYF

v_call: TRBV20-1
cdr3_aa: CSARPWDGKKAFF

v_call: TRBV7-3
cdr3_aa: CASSLSSGVTEAFF

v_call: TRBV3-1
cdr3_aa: CASSQDGGGASDEQFF

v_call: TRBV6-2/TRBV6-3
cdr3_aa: CASSYWDSQYF

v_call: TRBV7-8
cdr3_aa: CASSPIGAPRGTEAFF

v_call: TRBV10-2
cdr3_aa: CASRTGTSGGPVGETQYF

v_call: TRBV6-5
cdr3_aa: CASSYRTEDEQFF

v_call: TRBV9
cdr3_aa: CASSVLSGLNTEAFF

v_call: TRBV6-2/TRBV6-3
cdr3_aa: CASSYAKFYGYTF

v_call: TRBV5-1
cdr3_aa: CASRPTGKNEKLFF

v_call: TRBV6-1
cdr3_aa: CASSEQGDQPQHF